These 8 T cell receptor beta chains originate from one sample sequenced in a study of post-analysis software for immune sequencing data. The TCR beta cDNA libraries carried unique molecular identifiers. From the PCR reads, TCRdb called clonotypes with MiXCR, one entry per CDR3 protein. Of some 890,000 distinct CDR3 sequences listed, approximately 53% are singletons. The antigens of these receptors remain unknown. Study results and limitations: Relative to controls, patients had about 5 TRBV segments at higher frequency, with TRBV5-6, TRBV5-1 and TRBV20-1 among these.

Sequenced: blood. Every receptor here comes from a girl under 18 with multiple sclerosis.

This clonotype has more than one count but fewer than ten. The V and J genes are TRBV27 and TRBJ1-5; no clear D gene. The germline gives CDR1 MNHEY, CDR2 SMNVEV (reference sequence). Deletions cut 3 bases from V and 0 bases from J, with 9 bases between. This CDR3 spans 15 amino acids. CDR3 residues: CASSLGSYSNQPQHF. CDR3 coding DNA: TGTGCCAGCAGTTTGGGGTCATATAGCAATCAGCCCCAGCATTTT.

This clonotype was picked up a small number of times. In nucleotides, the CDR3 is TGTGCCAGCAGGGAGGACACTTACTATGGCTACACCTTC. Protein product: CASREDTYYGYTF. The chain is built from TRBV28 and TRBJ1-2, with D possibly being TRBD1 (5 bases). Looked up from germline, CDR1 is MDHEN and CDR2 is SYDVKM. Trimming shortened V by 6 bases and J by 3 bases, and 11 bases separated the two germline ends. CDR3 length equals 13 residues.

This clonotype has just a few counts. The gene calls are TRBV5-1 and TRBJ2-4, with TRBD1 matching over 9 bases. V lost 0 bases, J lost 7 bases, and 8 bases stayed unmatched. Germline-derived CDR1 and CDR2 are SGHRS and YFSETQ. The CDR3 is made up of 16 amino acids. The DNA for the CDR3 is TGCGCCAGCAGCTTGGCCGACTTGACAGGGGGGAACATTCAGTACTTC. This translates into CASSLADLTGGNIQYF.

The rearrangement links TRBV2 to TRBJ2-2, with TRBD2 matching 9 bases. The CDR3 is 17 residues long. Germline V lookup: CDR1 SNHLY, CDR2 FYNNEI. V lost 2 bases to trimming and J lost 5 bases; unmatched junction nucleotides: 9. CDR3 DNA: TGTGCCAGCAGTGAATGGTTAGCGGGAGTTGGGACCGGGGAGCTGTTTTTT. Encoded protein: CASSEWLAGVGTGELFF. Full variable domain (outside the CDR3, taken from reference TRBV2 and TRBJ2-2): EPEVTQTPSHQVTQMGQEVILRCVPISNHLYFYWYRQILGQKVEFLVSFYNNEISEKSEIFDDQFSVERPDGSNFTLKIRSTKLEDSAMYFCASSEWLAGVGTGELFFGEGSRLTVL.

The V call is TRBV7-8, the J call TRBJ2-2; 7 bases fit TRBD2. CDR1 and CDR2 from the germline V gene are SGHVS and FQNEAQ. Germline trimming cut 2 bases from V and 4 bases from J; bases unmatched to any gene: 13. This CDR3 is 18 amino acids long. DNA for the CDR3: TGTGCCAGCAGCTTACGGATTCCCAGGGAGGGCCCCACCGGGGAGCTGTTTTTT. Protein sequence: CASSLRIPREGPTGELFF.

This sequence joins TRBV5-1 and TRBJ2-5; D possibly matches TRBD1 or TRBD2 (5 bases each). This CDR3 is built from 17 residues. Germline V lookup: CDR1 SGHRS, CDR2 YFSETQ. V was cut by 3 bases and J by 5 bases, with 23 bases left in between. The CDR3 coding sequence is TGCGCCAGCAGCTCGCGCCTGGGGCTAGCTGGTTTCGAGACCCAGTACTTC. It specifies CASSSRLGLAGFETQYF.

The J gene is TRBJ2-7, the V gene TRBV3-1; D uncertain. V lost 0 bases to trimming and J lost 4 bases, with 10 bases between them. The CDR3 runs to 14 residues. Germline lookup yields CDR1 LGHDT and CDR2 YNNKEL (reference sequence). The CDR3 nucleotides are TGTGCCAGCAGCCAAGATCCGGGCAGGTACGAGCAGTACTTC. Its translation is CASSQDPGRYEQYF.

This chain joins TRBV7-2 and TRBJ2-1; 8 nucleotides line up with TRBD1. The germline gives CDR1 SGHTA, CDR2 FQGNSA. J gave up 3 bases and V 5 bases, and 15 bases lay outside the gene matches. The CDR3 has 18 amino acids. The CDR3 bases are TGTGCCAGCAGCCCGGGACAGGTTTACCCCCAAAGCTACAATGAGCAGTTCTTC. Protein sequence: CASSPGQVYPQSYNEQFF.